This TCR beta chain was recorded in a study of neurological immune-mediated disorders. Whole-study findings and limits: Private repertoires in all groups were suggested by the absence of shared CDR3 amino acid sequences among expanded clones across subjects.

PBMCs stored at -80 C, 2 million in total, were the source of the unsorted libraries. The making of cDNA relied on 5'RACE with 10-nucleotide random UMIs. Over 180 million TCR-beta sequences, together covering 15-18 subjects, were produced by every individual sequencing run that was carried out. TCRdb re-called the 5' RACE reads with MiXCR, one entry per CDR3 protein. Of roughly 31,000 distinct CDR3 sequences detected, 4% to 5.5% appear once; the ten largest clones hold 20% to 25%. Regarding this clonotype: Its antigen is as yet unknown.

Sequenced material: PBMCs. The clonotype originates from a young man in good health.

The CDR3 spells CAISAGGLEKLFF. The CDR3 DNA reads as TGTGCCATCAGTGCAGGGGGCCTCGAAAAACTGTTTTTT. This chain links TRBV10-3 with TRBJ1-4; 8 bases are a match to TRBD1. The CDR3 extends over 13 amino acids. The germline gives CDR1 ENHRY, CDR2 SYGVKD. V shed 4 bases, J shed 8 bases, and the junction held 3 bases outside the gene matches.